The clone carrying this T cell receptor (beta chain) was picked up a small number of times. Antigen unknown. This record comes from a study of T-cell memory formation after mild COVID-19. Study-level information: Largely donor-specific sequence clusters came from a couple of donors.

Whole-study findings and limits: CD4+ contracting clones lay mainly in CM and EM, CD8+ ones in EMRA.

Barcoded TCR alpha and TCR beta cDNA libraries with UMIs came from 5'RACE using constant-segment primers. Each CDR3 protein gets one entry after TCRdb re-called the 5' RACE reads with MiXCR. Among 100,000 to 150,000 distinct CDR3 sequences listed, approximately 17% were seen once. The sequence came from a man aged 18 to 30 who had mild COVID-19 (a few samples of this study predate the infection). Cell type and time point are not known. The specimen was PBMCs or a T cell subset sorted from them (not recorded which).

DNA of the CDR3: TGTGCCATCAGTGGCGGGACAGGGTCATACGAGCAGTACTTC. This translates into CAISGGTGSYEQYF. The chain carries TRBV10-3 and TRBJ2-7; 9 bases align to TRBD1. The junction had 5 bases not matched to a gene; V was cut back by 4 bases and J by 4 bases. CDR3 length equals 14 residues. Germline V gene data show CDR1 as ENHRY and CDR2 as SYGVKD.